This TCR beta chain was identified during a study of blood T cell repertoires in COVID-19. On the study more broadly: Acute and convalescent COVID-19 specimens originated in the United States, Italy and Spain.

The table came from immunoSEQ multiplex PCR; TCRdb's copy has only in-frame clones and leaves some out. Of around 76,000 clones detected, around 89% appear once; the ten largest clones hold 0.58%. Germline V gene sequence: CDR1 LGHDT, CDR2 YNNKEL (reference sequence). Trimming left V 1 base short and J 1 base short, with 9 bases between. This CDR3 spans 15 amino acids. This receptor was obtained from a man aged 60 to 75 with acute or convalescent COVID-19. This rearrangement joins TRBV3-1 (or the pseudogene TRBV3-2) to TRBJ2-3, with D possibly being TRBD1 (5 bases). Sequencing was carried out using peripheral blood. The CDR3 region has the DNA TGTGCCAGCAGCCAAGTCGACAGACGCACAGATACGCAGTATTTT. Translation: CASSQVDRRTDTQYF.